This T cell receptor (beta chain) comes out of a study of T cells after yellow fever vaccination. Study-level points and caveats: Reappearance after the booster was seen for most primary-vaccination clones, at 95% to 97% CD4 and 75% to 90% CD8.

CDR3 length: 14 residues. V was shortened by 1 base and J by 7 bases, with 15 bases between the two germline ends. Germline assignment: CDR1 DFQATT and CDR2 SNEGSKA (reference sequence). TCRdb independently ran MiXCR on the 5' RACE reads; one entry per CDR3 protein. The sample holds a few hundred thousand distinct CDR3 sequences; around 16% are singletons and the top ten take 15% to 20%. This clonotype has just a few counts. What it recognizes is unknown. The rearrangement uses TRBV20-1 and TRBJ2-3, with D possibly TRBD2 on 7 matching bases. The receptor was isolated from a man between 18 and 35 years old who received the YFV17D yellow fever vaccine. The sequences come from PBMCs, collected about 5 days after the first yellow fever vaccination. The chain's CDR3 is CSARAGGPSYTQYF. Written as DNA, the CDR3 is TGCAGTGCTAGAGCGGGGGGCCCCTCTTATACGCAGTATTTT.